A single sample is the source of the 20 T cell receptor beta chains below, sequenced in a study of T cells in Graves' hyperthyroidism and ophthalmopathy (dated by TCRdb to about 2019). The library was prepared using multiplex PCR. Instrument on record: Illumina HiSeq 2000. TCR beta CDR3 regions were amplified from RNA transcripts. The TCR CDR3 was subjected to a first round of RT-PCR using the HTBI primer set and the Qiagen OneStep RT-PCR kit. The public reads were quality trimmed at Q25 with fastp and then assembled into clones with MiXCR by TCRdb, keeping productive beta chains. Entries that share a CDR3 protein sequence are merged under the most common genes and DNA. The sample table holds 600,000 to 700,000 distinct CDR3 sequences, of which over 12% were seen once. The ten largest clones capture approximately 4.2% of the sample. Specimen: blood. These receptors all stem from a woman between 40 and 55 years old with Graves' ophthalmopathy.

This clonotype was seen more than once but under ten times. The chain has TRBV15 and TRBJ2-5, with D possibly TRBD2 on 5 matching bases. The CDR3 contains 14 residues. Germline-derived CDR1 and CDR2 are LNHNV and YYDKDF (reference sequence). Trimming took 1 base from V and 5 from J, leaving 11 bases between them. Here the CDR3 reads CATSRGGPRETQYF. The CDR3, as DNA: TGTGCCACCAGCAGAGGAGGGCCTAGGGAGACCCAGTACTTC.

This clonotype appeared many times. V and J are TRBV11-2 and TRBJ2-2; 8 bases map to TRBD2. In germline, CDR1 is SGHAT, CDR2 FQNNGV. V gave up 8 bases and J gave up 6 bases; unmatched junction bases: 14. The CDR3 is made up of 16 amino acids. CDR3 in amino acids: CASSTGGPRFSGELFF. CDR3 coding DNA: TGTGCCAGCTCAACGGGAGGGCCGAGGTTTTCCGGGGAGCTGTTTTTT.

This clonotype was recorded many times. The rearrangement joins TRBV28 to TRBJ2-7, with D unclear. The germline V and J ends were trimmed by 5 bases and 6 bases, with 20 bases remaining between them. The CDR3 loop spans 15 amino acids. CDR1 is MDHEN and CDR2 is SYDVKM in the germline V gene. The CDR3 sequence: CASSTRPGPPSEQYF. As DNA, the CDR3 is TGTGCCAGCAGTACCCGGCCAGGACCACCTAGCGAGCAGTACTTC.

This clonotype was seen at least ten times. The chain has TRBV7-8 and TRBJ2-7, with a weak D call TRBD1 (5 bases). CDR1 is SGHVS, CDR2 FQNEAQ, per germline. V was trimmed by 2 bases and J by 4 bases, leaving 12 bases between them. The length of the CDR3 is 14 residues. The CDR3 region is CASSLFETAYEQYF. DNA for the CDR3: TGTGCCAGCAGCTTATTCGAGACAGCTTACGAGCAGTACTTC.

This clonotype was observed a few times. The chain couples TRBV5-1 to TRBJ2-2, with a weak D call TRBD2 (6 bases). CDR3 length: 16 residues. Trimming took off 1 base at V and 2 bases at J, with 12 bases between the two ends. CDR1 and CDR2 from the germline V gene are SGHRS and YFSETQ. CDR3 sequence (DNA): TGCGCCAGCAGCTTGACCGGGAGCGTTAACACCGGGGAGCTGTTTTTT. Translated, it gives CASSLTGSVNTGELFF. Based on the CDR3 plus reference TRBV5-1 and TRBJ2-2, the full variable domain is KAGVTQTPRYLIKTRGQQVTLSCSPISGHRSVSWYQQTPGQGLQFLFEYFSETQRNKGNFPGRFSGRQFSNSRSEMNVSTLELGDSALYLCASSLTGSVNTGELFFGEGSRLTVL.

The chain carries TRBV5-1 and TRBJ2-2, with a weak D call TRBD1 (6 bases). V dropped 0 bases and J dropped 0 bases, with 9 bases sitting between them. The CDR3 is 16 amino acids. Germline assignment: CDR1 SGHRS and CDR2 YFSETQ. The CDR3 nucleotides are TGCGCCAGCAGCTTGGAGGGGACATCGAACACCGGGGAGCTGTTTTTT. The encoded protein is CASSLEGTSNTGELFF.

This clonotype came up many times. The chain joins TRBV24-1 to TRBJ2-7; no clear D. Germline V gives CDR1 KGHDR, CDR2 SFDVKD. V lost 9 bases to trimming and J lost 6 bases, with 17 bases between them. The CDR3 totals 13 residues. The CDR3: CATSYNSLSEQYF. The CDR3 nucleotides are TGTGCCACCTCCTACAATTCCCTCAGCGAGCAGTACTTC.

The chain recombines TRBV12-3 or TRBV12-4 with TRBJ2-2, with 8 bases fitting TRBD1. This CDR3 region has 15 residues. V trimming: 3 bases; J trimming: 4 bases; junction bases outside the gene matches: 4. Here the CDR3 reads CASSFRTGPTGELFF. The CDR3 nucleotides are TGTGCCAGCAGTTTCCGGACAGGGCCCACCGGGGAGCTGTTTTTT.

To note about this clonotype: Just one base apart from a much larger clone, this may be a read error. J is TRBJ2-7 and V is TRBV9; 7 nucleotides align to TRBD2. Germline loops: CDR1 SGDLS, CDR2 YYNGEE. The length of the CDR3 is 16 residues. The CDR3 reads CASSRRVGGTGYDQYF. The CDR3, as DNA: TGTGCCAGCAGCCGCCGCGTGGGAGGGACGGGCTACGATCAGTACTTC.

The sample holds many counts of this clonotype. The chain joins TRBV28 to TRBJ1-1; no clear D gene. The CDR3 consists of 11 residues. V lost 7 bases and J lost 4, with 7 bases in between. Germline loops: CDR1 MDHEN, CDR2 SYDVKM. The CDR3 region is CASTQSTEAFF. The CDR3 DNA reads TGTGCCAGCACTCAATCCACTGAAGCTTTCTTT.

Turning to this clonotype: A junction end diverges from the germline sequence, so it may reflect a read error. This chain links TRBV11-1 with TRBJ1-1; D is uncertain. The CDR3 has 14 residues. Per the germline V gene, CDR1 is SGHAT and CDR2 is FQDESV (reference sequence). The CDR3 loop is CASSRATANSEAFF. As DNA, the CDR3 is TGTGCCAGCAGTCGGGCAACAGCGAACTCTGAAGCTTTCTTT.

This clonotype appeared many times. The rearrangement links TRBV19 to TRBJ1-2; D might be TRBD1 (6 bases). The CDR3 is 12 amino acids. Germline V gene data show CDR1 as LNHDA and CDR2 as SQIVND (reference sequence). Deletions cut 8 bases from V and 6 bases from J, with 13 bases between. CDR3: CASEQGRDGYTF. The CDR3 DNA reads TGTGCCAGTGAACAGGGTCGGGATGGCTACACCTTC.

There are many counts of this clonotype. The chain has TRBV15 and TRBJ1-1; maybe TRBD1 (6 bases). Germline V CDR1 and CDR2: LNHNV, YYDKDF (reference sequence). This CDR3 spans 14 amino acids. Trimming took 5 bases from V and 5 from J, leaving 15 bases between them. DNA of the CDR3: TGTGCCACCAGCCGGGGGGGGGGCGAAACTGAAGCTTTCTTT. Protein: CATSRGGGETEAFF. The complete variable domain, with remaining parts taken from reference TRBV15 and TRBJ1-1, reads DAMVIQNPRYQVTQFGKPVTLSCSQTLNHNVMYWYQQKSSQAPKLLFHYYDKDFNNEADTPDNFQSRRPNTSFCFLDIRSPGLGDTAMYLCATSRGGGETEAFFGQGTRLTVV.

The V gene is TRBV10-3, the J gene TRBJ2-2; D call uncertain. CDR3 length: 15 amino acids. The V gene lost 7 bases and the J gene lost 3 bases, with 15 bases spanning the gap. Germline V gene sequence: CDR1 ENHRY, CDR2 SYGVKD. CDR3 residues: CAITETRADTGELFF. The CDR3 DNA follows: TGTGCCATCACCGAGACACGAGCAGACACCGGGGAGCTGTTTTTT.

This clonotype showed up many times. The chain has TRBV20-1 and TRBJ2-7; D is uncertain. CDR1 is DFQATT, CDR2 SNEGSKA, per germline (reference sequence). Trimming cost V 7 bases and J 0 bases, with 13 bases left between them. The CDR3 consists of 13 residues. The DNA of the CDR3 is TGCAGTGTCCAGACTCCTTTCTCCTACGAGCAGTACTTC. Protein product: CSVQTPFSYEQYF.

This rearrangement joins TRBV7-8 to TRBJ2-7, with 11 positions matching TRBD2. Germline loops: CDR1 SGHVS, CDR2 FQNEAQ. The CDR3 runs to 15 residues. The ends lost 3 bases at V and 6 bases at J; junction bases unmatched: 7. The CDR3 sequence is CASSFFSGRESEQYF. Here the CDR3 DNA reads TGTGCCAGCAGCTTCTTTAGCGGGAGGGAGTCCGAGCAGTACTTC.

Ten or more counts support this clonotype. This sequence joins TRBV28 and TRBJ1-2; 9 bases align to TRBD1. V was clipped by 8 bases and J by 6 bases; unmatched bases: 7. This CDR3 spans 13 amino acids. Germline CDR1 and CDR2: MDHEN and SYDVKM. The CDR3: CASRRTGEDGYTF. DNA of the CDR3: TGTGCCAGCCGCCGGACAGGGGAAGATGGCTACACCTTC.

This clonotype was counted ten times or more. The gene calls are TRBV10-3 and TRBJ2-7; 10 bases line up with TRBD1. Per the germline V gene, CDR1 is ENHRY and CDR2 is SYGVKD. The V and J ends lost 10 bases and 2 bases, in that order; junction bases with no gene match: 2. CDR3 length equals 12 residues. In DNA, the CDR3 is TGTGCCACAGGACAGGGGGCCTACGAGCAGTACTTC. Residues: CATGQGAYEQYF.

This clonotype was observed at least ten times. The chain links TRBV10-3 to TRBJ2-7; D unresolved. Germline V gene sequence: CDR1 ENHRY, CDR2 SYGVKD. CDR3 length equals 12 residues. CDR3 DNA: TGTGCTAACGCAGGTAGTCCCTACGAGCAGTACTTC. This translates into CANAGSPYEQYF.

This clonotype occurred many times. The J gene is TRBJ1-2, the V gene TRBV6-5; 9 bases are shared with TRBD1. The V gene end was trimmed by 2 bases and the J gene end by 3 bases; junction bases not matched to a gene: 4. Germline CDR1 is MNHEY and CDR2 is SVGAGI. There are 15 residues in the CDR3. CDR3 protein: CASSYPDRGDYGYTF. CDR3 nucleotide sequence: TGTGCCAGCAGTTACCCGGACAGGGGAGACTATGGCTACACCTTC.